What follows are 4 T cell receptor beta chains derived from one specimen sequenced in a study of control samples from healthy donors and cancer patients. Method: immunoSEQ multiplex PCR; TCRdb's copy keeps in-frame clones and lacks some. The sample includes 130,000 or so clones, over 75% seen only once; the top ten take 3.2%. The sequenced sample was blood. The receptors here all came from a man aged 50-60 years in good health.

This chain joins TRBV19 and TRBJ2-3; D perhaps matches TRBD2 (6 bases). The V end lost 6 bases, the J end lost 0 bases, and 19 bases lay between the germline ends. The CDR3 consists of 17 residues. The germline CDR1 and CDR2 sequences are LNHDA and SQIVND (reference sequence). DNA for the CDR3: TGTGCCAGTAGCTGGGGGTTCGGGGGACGCAGCACAGATACGCAGTATTTT. Its translation is CASSWGFGGRSTDTQYF.

In nucleotides, the CDR3 is TGTGCCAGCAGCCAACGGTCGGGGGCCTCTGGCTACACCTTC. Translation: CASSQRSGASGYTF. The rearrangement links TRBV7-8 to TRBJ1-2, with D maybe TRBD1 (6 bases). V gave up 5 bases and J gave up 7 bases, with 17 bases separating them. Germline CDR1 reads SGHVS; CDR2 reads FQNEAQ. CDR3 length equals 14 residues.

This clone counts as medium-sized (0.01 to 0.1%). This chain links TRBV27 with TRBJ1-4; no clear D. The V gene lost 5 bases and the J gene lost 8 bases, with 15 bases spanning the gap. CDR3 length: 14 residues. Germline loops: CDR1 MNHEY, CDR2 SMNVEV (reference sequence). The CDR3 sequence is CASSQGPSGEKLFF. CDR3 sequence (DNA): TGTGCCAGCAGTCAAGGCCCCTCTGGGGAAAAACTGTTTTTT.

This clone was observed a few times. This specimen includes other DNA sequences encoding the same CDR3. This chain uses TRBV4-2 with TRBJ1-1; tentatively, D is TRBD1 (5 bases). V was cut by 1 base and J by 1 base, with 16 bases left in between. The germline gives CDR1 LGHNA, CDR2 YNFKEQ. This CDR3 contains 17 residues. The CDR3 region has the DNA TGTGCCAGCAGCCAAGCTTCTACCACAGGACGGAACACTGAAGCTTTCTTT. Amino acids: CASSQASTTGRNTEAFF.